Below, 32 T cell receptor beta chains from the same sample are listed, as sequenced in a study of T-cell reconstitution after alpha-beta-depleted transplantation in children. Unique molecular identifiers featured in how the TCRbeta library was prepared. MiXCR, run by TCRdb on the PCR reads, gives a single entry per CDR3 protein. The table includes around 580,000 distinct CDR3 sequences, under 30% detected once. Sequences were derived from PBMCs, mostly from graft donor cells, sampled 360 days after TCRalphabeta/CD19-depleted stem cell transplant. The receptors here all came from a boy under two years old who had a stem cell transplant for acute myeloid leukemia, so the T cells may come from the graft donor.

This clonotype was observed many times. The chain recombines TRBV2 with TRBJ1-2, with 8 bases identical to TRBD1. V gave up 7 bases and J gave up 2 bases; unmatched junction bases: 9. Germline CDR1 is SNHLY and CDR2 is FYNNEI. The CDR3 has 15 residues. The CDR3 DNA follows: TGTGCCAGCACGACAGGGGTGAGACTGAACTATGGCTACACCTTC. Residues: CASTTGVRLNYGYTF.

J is TRBJ2-7 and V is TRBV7-2, with 7 bases lining up with TRBD1. CDR3 length: 14 amino acids. Germline CDR1 is SGHTA and CDR2 is FQGNSA. V gave up 4 bases and J gave up 4 bases; unmatched junction bases: 7. This CDR3 is CASSSLDRIYEQYV. In DNA, the CDR3 is TGTGCCAGCAGCTCCTTGGACAGGATATACGAGCAGTACGTC.

The rearrangement links TRBV12-3 or TRBV12-4 to TRBJ1-2; D unresolved. There are 13 residues in the CDR3. The V end was cut by 3 bases, the J end by 1 base, with 6 bases between. The CDR3 nucleotides read TGTGCCAGCAGTTTTCTGGTTAACTATGGCTACACCTTC. Translated, it gives CASSFLVNYGYTF.

The table lists this clonotype with many counts. The rearrangement uses TRBV12-3 or TRBV12-4 and TRBJ2-5; no clear D. V lost 5 bases and J lost 2, with 12 bases in between. The CDR3 covers 14 residues. In DNA form, the CDR3 reads TGTGCCAGCAGTCCCGGACGGGTACAAGAGACCCAGTACTTC. Protein sequence: CASSPGRVQETQYF.

This clonotype was counted only a few times. The V call is TRBV20-1, the J call TRBJ2-1; D is ambiguous. The V and J ends lost 5 bases and 3 bases respectively, with 11 bases between them. The germline V gene encodes CDR1 DFQATT and CDR2 SNEGSKA (reference sequence). CDR3 length equals 13 residues. CDR3 coding DNA: TGCAGTGCTGTGCCCGGTTTCTACAATGAGCAGTTCTTC. Amino acid sequence: CSAVPGFYNEQFF.

The sample holds one count of this clonotype. This sequence joins TRBV27 and TRBJ1-2, with no clear D. CDR1 and CDR2 (germline): MNHEY, SMNVEV (reference sequence). Trimming left V 5 bases short and J 1 base short, with 8 bases between. This CDR3 contains 13 residues. CDR3 coding DNA: TGTGCCAGCAGTCGGGAGGTTAACTATGGCTACACCTTC. It yields the protein CASSREVNYGYTF.

This chain links TRBV20-1 with TRBJ2-5; no definite D call. Germline lookup yields CDR1 DFQATT and CDR2 SNEGSKA (reference sequence). Trimming took off 2 bases at V and 6 bases at J, with 16 bases between the two ends. This CDR3 has 14 amino acids. The CDR3 region is CSARTALASQTQYF. The CDR3 bases are TGCAGTGCTAGAACCGCTTTAGCAAGTCAGACCCAGTACTTC.

This clonotype was detected only a few times. The chain has TRBV11-2 and TRBJ1-1; tentative D call: TRBD1 (5 bases). Germline V gene sequence: CDR1 SGHAT, CDR2 FQNNGV. CDR3 length equals 15 residues. V was trimmed by 3 bases and J by 11 bases, leaving 22 bases between them. The CDR3 loop reads CASSLPGRGTVRAFF. CDR3 nucleotides: TGTGCCAGCAGCTTGCCGGGGCGCGGTACGGTTCGGGCTTTCTTT.

This clonotype was seen at least ten times. The CDR3 here is CASSQSGDRVYQPSGANVLTF. CDR3 in DNA: TGTGCCAGCAGCCAATCGGGGGACAGGGTTTATCAACCCTCTGGGGCCAACGTCCTGACTTTC. V gene TRBV3-1 combines with J gene TRBJ2-6, with 9 bases lining up with TRBD1. The trim removed 2 bases at V and 0 bases at J, leaving 14 bases unmatched. Looked up from germline, CDR1 is LGHDT and CDR2 is YNNKEL (reference sequence). The CDR3 is 21 residues long.

In regard to this clonotype: This clone may be a read error of a much larger clone one base away. The CDR3 loop reads CASTGTGGSYEQYF. CDR3 DNA sequence: TGTGCCAGCACCGGGACAGGGGGATCCTACGAGCAGTACTTC. The chain joins TRBV28 to TRBJ2-7, with TRBD1 matching over 11 bases. The ends lost 7 bases at V and 1 base at J; junction bases unmatched: 3. The germline V gene has CDR1 MDHEN and CDR2 SYDVKM. This CDR3 has 14 residues.

This clonotype was detected a few times. The chain uses TRBV7-2 and TRBJ2-5; D tentatively reads TRBD1 or TRBD2 (5 bases each). CDR3 length equals 15 residues. Trimming removed 3 bases at V and 2 bases at J, with 13 bases between. The V gene's germline CDR1 is SGHTA and CDR2 FQGNSA. The CDR3: CASSFGSGPQETQYF. CDR3 nucleotides: TGTGCCAGCAGCTTTGGATCGGGGCCTCAAGAGACCCAGTACTTC.

This clonotype was found many times. J is TRBJ2-5 and V is TRBV6-5, with 7 bases matching TRBD1. The CDR3 is made up of 15 amino acids. Germline V lookup: CDR1 MNHEY, CDR2 SVGAGI. Trimming removed 2 bases from V and 4 bases from J; junction bases left unmatched: 7. Here the CDR3 reads CASSYVDRDPETQYF. CDR3 DNA sequence: TGTGCCAGCAGTTACGTCGACAGGGACCCAGAGACCCAGTACTTC.

The V gene is TRBV27, the J gene TRBJ2-1; 8 bases align to TRBD1. Trimming at V came to 3 bases and at J to 8 bases, leaving 9 bases not matched to a gene. Germline V gives CDR1 MNHEY, CDR2 SMNVEV (reference sequence). This CDR3 has 15 amino acids. CDR3 sequence: CASSFLAGGEDEQFF. The CDR3 region has the DNA TGTGCCAGCAGTTTTCTCGCAGGGGGCGAGGATGAGCAGTTCTTC.

This clonotype was seen many times. The chain has TRBV12-3 or TRBV12-4 and TRBJ2-5; D gene uncertain. Trimming took 4 bases from V and 5 from J, leaving 8 bases between them. This CDR3 contains 12 residues. CDR3 in amino acids: CASSSIRETQYF. CDR3 bases: TGTGCCAGCAGTTCTATCAGGGAGACCCAGTACTTC.

Many counts were recorded for this clonotype. The chain is built from TRBV3-1 and TRBJ1-1; D not certain. This CDR3 has 13 residues. Trimming cost V 0 bases and J 8 bases, with 10 bases left between them. CDR1 and CDR2 from the germline V gene are LGHDT and YNNKEL (reference sequence). The CDR3 loop reads CASSQDGRQEAFF. The CDR3 nucleotides read TGTGCCAGCAGCCAAGATGGGAGGCAGGAAGCTTTCTTT.

The V call is TRBV25-1, the J call TRBJ1-1; D gene unclear. Per the germline V gene, CDR1 is MGHDK and CDR2 is SYGVNS. V was clipped by 2 bases and J by 5 bases, with 18 bases between them. The length of the CDR3 is 16 residues. Here the CDR3 reads CASSETGGVGNTEAFF. In DNA form, the CDR3 reads TGTGCCAGCAGTGAAACTGGTGGGGTAGGAAATACTGAAGCTTTCTTT.

The chain recombines TRBV20-1 with TRBJ2-3, with 8 nucleotides matching TRBD1. After removal of 1 base from V and 6 bases from J, the junction contained 9 bases not matched to a gene. The CDR3 has 15 residues. Per the germline V gene, CDR1 is DFQATT and CDR2 is SNEGSKA (reference sequence). In nucleotides, the CDR3 is TGCAGTGCTAGAGCTTCAGGGGGCCGGTGGGATACGCAGTATTTT. Translated, it gives CSARASGGRWDTQYF.

This clonotype came up many times. This chain uses TRBV15 with TRBJ1-1; no definite D call. The CDR3 covers 16 residues. CDR1 is LNHNV and CDR2 is YYDKDF in the germline V gene (reference sequence). Trimming stripped 0 bases from V and 1 base from J, with 12 bases between. CDR3 protein: CATSRDRAPENTEAFF. As DNA, the CDR3 is TGTGCCACCAGCAGAGATCGTGCCCCCGAGAACACTGAAGCTTTCTTT. Using reference TRBV15 and TRBJ1-1 for the parts outside the CDR3, the full variable domain is DAMVIQNPRYQVTQFGKPVTLSCSQTLNHNVMYWYQQKSSQAPKLLFHYYDKDFNNEADTPDNFQSRRPNTSFCFLDIRSPGLGDTAMYLCATSRDRAPENTEAFFGQGTRLTVV.

The chain is built from TRBV9 and TRBJ1-6; D is perhaps TRBD1 (5 bases). V shed 1 base and J shed 8 bases, with 10 bases lying between them. Germline values: CDR1 SGDLS, CDR2 YYNGEE. The CDR3 is made up of 14 amino acids. The CDR3 coding sequence is TGTGCCAGCAGCGTATCGCAGGGTTATTCACCCCTCCACTTT. Its translation: CASSVSQGYSPLHF. The variable domain in full, with the rest retrieved from reference TRBV9 and TRBJ1-6, is DSGVTQTPKHLITATGQRVTLRCSPRSGDLSVYWYQQSLDQGLQFLIQYYNGEERAKGNILERFSAQQFPDLHSELNLSSLELGDSALYFCASSVSQGYSPLHFGNGTRLTVT.

This clonotype occurred a few times. The J gene is TRBJ2-3, the V gene TRBV20-1; D perhaps matches TRBD1 (6 bases). Per the germline V gene, CDR1 is DFQATT and CDR2 is SNEGSKA (reference sequence). V was pared by 6 bases and J by 2 bases, with 18 bases between. The CDR3 totals 15 residues. The CDR3 loop is CSAPSRQVFTDTQYF. CDR3 in DNA: TGCAGTGCCCCCTCGCGACAGGTCTTCACAGATACGCAGTATTTT.

This clonotype has a handful of counts. V usage is TRBV6-5 and J usage is TRBJ2-2; D may be TRBD1 (6 bases). Looked up from germline, CDR1 is MNHEY and CDR2 is SVGAGI. CDR3 length equals 16 residues. The V gene lost 0 bases and the J gene lost 2 bases, with 10 bases spanning the gap. The chain's CDR3 is CASSYSLGTNTGELFF. The CDR3 DNA is TGTGCCAGCAGTTACTCTCTCGGGACAAACACCGGGGAGCTGTTTTTT.

In its sample, this clonotype was seen many times. The gene calls are TRBV29-1 and TRBJ2-1; 15 positions match TRBD2. Germline CDR1 SQVTM, CDR2 ANQGSEA. Germline trimming cut 4 bases from V and 2 bases from J; bases unmatched to any gene: 12. CDR3 size: 19 residues. This CDR3 is CSVVVSGTSGGITYNEQFF. DNA of the CDR3: TGCAGCGTTGTCGTATCCGGGACTAGCGGGGGGATAACCTACAATGAGCAGTTCTTC.

The chain uses TRBV28 and TRBJ2-3, with D maybe TRBD2 (6 bases). From germline, CDR1 is MDHEN and CDR2 SYDVKM. Trimming cost V 3 bases and J 0 bases, with 16 bases left between them. There are 17 residues in the CDR3. The CDR3 nucleotides read TGTGCCAGCAGTTTGGGACCGCTAGCGTGGAGCACAGATACGCAGTATTTT. Protein: CASSLGPLAWSTDTQYF.

This clonotype has at least ten counts. V gene TRBV29-1 combines with J gene TRBJ2-1, with 13 bases matching TRBD2. Germline assignment: CDR1 SQVTM and CDR2 ANQGSEA. The CDR3 runs 17 residues. J was trimmed by 2 bases and V by 7 bases; bases with no gene match: 11. Here the CDR3 DNA reads TGCAGCGCCGCGGGGACTAGCGGGGCCCCTACCTACAATGAGCAGTTCTTC. It codes for CSAAGTSGAPTYNEQFF.

This clonotype was seen at least ten times. V and J are TRBV6-5 and TRBJ2-2; D is perhaps TRBD2 (6 bases). Trimming stripped 0 bases from V and 5 bases from J, with 10 bases between. The germline gives CDR1 MNHEY, CDR2 SVGAGI. The CDR3 loop spans 15 amino acids. The CDR3 DNA reads as TGTGCCAGCAGTTACTCGGCAGGAGGGACCGGGGAGCTGTTTTTT. Translating it yields CASSYSAGGTGELFF.

This sequence joins TRBV4-3 and TRBJ2-3; 10 positions match TRBD2. Losses at the gene ends were 0 bases for V and 14 bases for J; bases not matched to a gene: 20. The CDR3 has 18 residues. In germline, CDR1 is LGHNA, CDR2 YSLEER. The CDR3 DNA is TGCGCCAGCAGCCAAGATTTGGCTAGCGGGGGATACACAGATCGGGGGTATTTT. This encodes CASSQDLASGGYTDRGYF.

This clonotype was counted a few times. The chain links TRBV4-3 to TRBJ2-7; TRBD1 matches at 7 bases. Germline assignment: CDR1 LGHNA and CDR2 YSLEER. CDR3 length equals 14 residues. V was clipped by 0 bases and J by 4 bases; unmatched bases: 3. The CDR3 protein is CASSQDEQGYEQYF. The CDR3 nucleotides read TGCGCCAGCAGCCAAGATGAACAGGGGTACGAGCAGTACTTC.

This clonotype appeared a few times. For the CDR3, the DNA is TGCGCCAGCAGTAGACTGGCGGGAACATCCTACGAGCAGTACGTC. Translating gives CASSRLAGTSYEQYV. The rearrangement uses TRBV10-2 and TRBJ2-7, with TRBD2 as a possible D gene (6 bases). Looked up from germline, CDR1 is WSHSY and CDR2 is SAAADI. Trimming took off 5 bases at V and 1 base at J, with 15 bases between the two ends. This CDR3 contains 15 residues.

The V gene is TRBV12-3 or TRBV12-4, the J gene TRBJ2-7; TRBD1 aligns across 8 bases. The J segment lost 5 bases and the V segment lost 2 bases, leaving 8 bases of the junction unmatched. The CDR3 totals 15 residues. CDR3 in amino acids: CASSLIQGASDEQYF. CDR3 sequence (DNA): TGTGCCAGCAGTTTAATCCAGGGGGCTTCCGACGAGCAGTACTTC.

There are many counts of this clonotype. Sequence at one end of the junction differs from germline and may be a read error. The rearrangement links TRBV11-2 to TRBJ2-1; no clear D gene. CDR1 and CDR2 (germline): SGHAT, FQNNGV. The CDR3 extends over 12 amino acids. Here the CDR3 reads CASSLGINEQFF. CDR3 coding DNA: TGTGCCAGCAGTTTAGGTATCAATGAGCAGTTCTTC.

This clonotype was counted at least ten times. V gene TRBV20-1 combines with J gene TRBJ1-2; D unresolved. CDR3 length: 11 amino acids. Germline V gene lookup returns CDR1 DFQATT and CDR2 SNEGSKA (reference sequence). V lost 6 bases and J 0 bases, leaving 5 bases between the germline ends. CDR3 sequence reads: CSAMANYGYTF. The CDR3 coding sequence is TGCAGTGCCATGGCTAACTATGGCTACACCTTC.

V is TRBV6-5 and J is TRBJ2-2, with 11 positions matching TRBD2. Trimming removed 6 bases from V and 4 bases from J; junction bases left unmatched: 4. CDR1 MNHEY and CDR2 SVGAGI come from the germline V gene. The CDR3 is made up of 15 amino acids. CDR3 loop: CASSYSGGATGELFF. The CDR3 region has the DNA TGTGCCAGCAGCTATAGCGGGGGGGCCACCGGGGAGCTGTTTTTT.